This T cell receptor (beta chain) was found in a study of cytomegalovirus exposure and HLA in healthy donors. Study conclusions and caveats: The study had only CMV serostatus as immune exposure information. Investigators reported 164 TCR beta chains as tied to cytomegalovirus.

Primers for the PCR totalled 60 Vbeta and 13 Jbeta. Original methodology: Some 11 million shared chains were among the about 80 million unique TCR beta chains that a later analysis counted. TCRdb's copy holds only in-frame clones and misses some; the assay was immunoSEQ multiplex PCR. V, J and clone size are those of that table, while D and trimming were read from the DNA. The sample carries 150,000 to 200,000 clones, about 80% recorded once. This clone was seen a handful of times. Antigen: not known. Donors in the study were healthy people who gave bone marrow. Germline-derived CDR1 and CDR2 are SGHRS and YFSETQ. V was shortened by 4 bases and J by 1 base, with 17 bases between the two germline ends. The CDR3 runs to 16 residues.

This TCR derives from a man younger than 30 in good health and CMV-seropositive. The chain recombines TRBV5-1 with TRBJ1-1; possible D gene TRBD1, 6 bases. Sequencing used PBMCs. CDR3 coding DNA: TGCGCCAGCAGCCTAGTTGGGGGGGCGAAGAACACTGAAGCTTTCTTT. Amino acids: CASSLVGGAKNTEAFF.